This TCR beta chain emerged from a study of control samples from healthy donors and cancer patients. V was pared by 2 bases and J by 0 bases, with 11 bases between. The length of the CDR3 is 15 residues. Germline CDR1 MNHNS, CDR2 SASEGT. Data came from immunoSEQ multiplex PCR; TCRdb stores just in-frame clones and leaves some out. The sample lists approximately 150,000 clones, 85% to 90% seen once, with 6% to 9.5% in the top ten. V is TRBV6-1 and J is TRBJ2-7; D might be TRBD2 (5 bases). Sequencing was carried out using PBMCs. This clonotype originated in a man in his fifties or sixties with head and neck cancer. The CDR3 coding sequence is TGTGCCAGCAGTGAATGGGTAGGGAGCTCCTACGAGCAGTACTTC. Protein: CASSEWVGSSYEQYF.